The 3 T cell receptor beta chains reported below all come from one sample, sequenced in a study of blood T cell repertoires in COVID-19. Clones were sequenced by immunoSEQ multiplex PCR, and TCRdb holds only the in-frame ones, with some missing. The sample holds 250,000 to 300,000 clones, approximately 82% seen once. Sequenced: peripheral blood. The receptors were gathered from a man in his fifties or sixties who had recovered from COVID-19.

The chain uses TRBV19 and TRBJ1-5; 9 bases match TRBD1. The CDR3 is 14 amino acids. Losses at the gene ends were 6 bases for V and 2 bases for J; bases not matched to a gene: 2. Per germline, CDR1 LNHDA and CDR2 SQIVND (reference sequence). The CDR3 loop reads CASRTGGGNQPQHF. The CDR3 DNA reads TGTGCCAGTAGGACAGGGGGAGGCAATCAGCCCCAGCATTTT.

J is TRBJ1-5 and V is TRBV12-5; unclear D gene. With 6 bases removed from V and 3 bases from J, the gap between germline ends came to 12 bases. This CDR3 contains 14 residues. CDR1 and CDR2 (germline): LGHNT, FRNRAP. DNA for the CDR3: TGTGCTAGTGGGCGAGGAGGGCCCAATCAGCCCCAGCATTTT. Its translation is CASGRGGPNQPQHF. The full variable domain, completed using reference TRBV12-5 and TRBJ1-5, is DARVTQTPRHKVTEMGQEVTMRCQPILGHNTVFWYRQTMMQGLELLAYFRNRAPLDDSGMPKDRFSAEMPDATLATLKIQPSEPRDSAVYFCASGRGGPNQPQHFGDGTRLSIL.

The CDR3 region is CASSSDSGLDGYTF. The CDR3 DNA reads as TGTGCCAGCAGTTCCGATTCGGGGTTGGATGGCTACACCTTC. This chain uses TRBV27 with TRBJ1-2; no clear D gene. Trimming left V 4 bases short and J 6 bases short, with 15 bases between. CDR1 is MNHEY, CDR2 SMNVEV, per germline (reference sequence). This CDR3 has 14 amino acids.